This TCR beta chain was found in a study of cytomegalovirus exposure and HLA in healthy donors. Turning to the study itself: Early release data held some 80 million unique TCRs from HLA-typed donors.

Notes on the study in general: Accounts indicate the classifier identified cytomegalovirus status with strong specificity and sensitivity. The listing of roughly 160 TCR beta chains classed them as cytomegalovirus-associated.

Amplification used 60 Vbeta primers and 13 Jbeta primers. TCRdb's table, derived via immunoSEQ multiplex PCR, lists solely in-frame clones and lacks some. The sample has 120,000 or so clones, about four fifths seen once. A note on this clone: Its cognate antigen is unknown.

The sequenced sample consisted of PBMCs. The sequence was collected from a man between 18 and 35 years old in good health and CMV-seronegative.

The CDR3 region has the DNA TGTGCCAGCAGCCCAAGACAGGGGAACACTGAAGCTTTCTTT. Protein sequence: CASSPRQGNTEAFF. V usage is TRBV7-9 and J usage is TRBJ1-1; the match to TRBD1 covers 7 bases. CDR1 is SEHNR, CDR2 FQNEAQ, per germline (reference sequence). V shed 5 bases and J 1 base; nucleotides not matched to a gene: 4. The CDR3 runs to 14 residues. Full variable domain (rest looked up from reference TRBV7-9 and TRBJ1-1): DTGVSQNPRHKITKRGQNVTFRCDPISEHNRLYWYRQTLGQGPEFLTYFQNEAQLEKSRLLSDRFSAERPKGSFSTLEIQRTEQGDSAMYLCASSPRQGNTEAFFGQGTRLTVV.